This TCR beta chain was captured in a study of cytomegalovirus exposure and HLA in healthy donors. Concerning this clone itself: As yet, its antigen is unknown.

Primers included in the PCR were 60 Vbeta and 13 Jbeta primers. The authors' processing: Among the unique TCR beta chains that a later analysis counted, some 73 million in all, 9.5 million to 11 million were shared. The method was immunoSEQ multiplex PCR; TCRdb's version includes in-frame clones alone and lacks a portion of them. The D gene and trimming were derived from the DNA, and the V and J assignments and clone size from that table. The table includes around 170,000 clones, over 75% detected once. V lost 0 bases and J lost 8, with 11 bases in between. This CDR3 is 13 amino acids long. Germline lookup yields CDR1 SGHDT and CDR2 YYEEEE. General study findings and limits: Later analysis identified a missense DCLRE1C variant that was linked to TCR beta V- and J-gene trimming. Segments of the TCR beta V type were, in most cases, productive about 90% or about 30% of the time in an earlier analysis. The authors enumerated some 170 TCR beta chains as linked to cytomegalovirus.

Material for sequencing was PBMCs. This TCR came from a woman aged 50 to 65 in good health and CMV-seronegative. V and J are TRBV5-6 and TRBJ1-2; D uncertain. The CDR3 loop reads CASSLGAPLGYTF. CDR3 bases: TGTGCCAGCAGCTTGGGGGCCCCGTTAGGCTACACCTTC.